This is a list of T cell receptor beta chains from one sample in a study of blood T cell repertoires in COVID-19. Profiling relied on immunoSEQ multiplex PCR, and the TCRdb table lists in-frame clones only, not all of them. This sample has about 160,000 clones, with about 93% found just once. The sequenced material came from peripheral blood. These receptors were taken from a woman aged 45 to 65 with acute or convalescent COVID-19. Both conserved end residues are trimmed from each CDR3.

v_gene,j_gene,len,CDR3aa
TRBV30,TRBJ1-2,11,AWKAGGYYGYT
TRBV30,TRBJ1-3,12,AWMSRSSGNTIY
TRBV12-3/TRBV12-4,TRBJ1-1,11,ASIGQGGTEAF
TRBV2,TRBJ1-4,11,ASSRQPNEGLF
TRBV7-6,TRBJ1-3,15,ASSGHRGGGGGNTIY
TRBV11-1,TRBJ1-5,13,ASSLVGASNQPQH
TRBV27,TRBJ2-7,12,ASSPRVATHEQY
TRBV7-2,TRBJ2-7,13,ASRPRAGSPYEQY
TRBV5-4,TRBJ1-2,13,ASSRLLRGNYGYT
TRBV19,TRBJ2-7,10,ASSINGNEQY
TRBV6-4,TRBJ2-5,11,AIKAASQETQY
TRBV5-6,TRBJ2-7,11,ASSYGQTYEQY
TRBV9,TRBJ1-2,13,ASSVGGDSNYGYT